A single T cell receptor (beta chain) is shown here with its context. Its antigen remains unidentified. This record belongs to a study of cytomegalovirus exposure and HLA in healthy donors. Study-level points and caveats: Fewer N-insertions (relative to the approximately 700-donor mean) were reportedly seen in an Asian-associated ancestry cluster in a later analysis. 150 to 200 TCR beta chains were listed as cytomegalovirus-associated. High sensitivity and specificity were reportedly achieved when the classifier diagnosed cytomegalovirus status. Three chains tied to CMV proved CMV antigen-specific in vitro.

This PCR relied on a set of 60 Vbeta primers and 13 Jbeta primers. Sequencing was performed with immunoSEQ multiplex PCR; in TCRdb, only in-frame clones are kept and a portion is missing. The sample lists 150,000 to 200,000 clones, around 76% occurring once. Germline V gene lookup returns CDR1 MGHRA and CDR2 YSYEKL. Trimming shortened V by 4 bases and J by 5 bases, and 23 bases separated the two germline ends. The CDR3 contains 17 residues. This receptor was identified in a middle-aged man in good health and CMV-seronegative. The sequenced material came from PBMCs. V is TRBV4-1 and J is TRBJ2-5; possibly TRBD2 for D (6 bases). CDR3 protein: CASSPPVGGVGGETQYF. In DNA, the CDR3 is TGCGCCAGCAGCCCCCCTGTGGGCGGGGTGGGTGGGGAGACCCAGTACTTC.